This T cell receptor (beta chain) was profiled in a study of CD4 T cells in relation to SARS-CoV-2 and coronaviruses. The overall study: After 10 days of antigen culture, PBMC TCR beta CDR3s were sequenced. Overall study results and limits: Memory recall responses, not primary responses primed in culture, are what the assay detects. In around 60% of donors, memory CD4+ clonotypes crossrecognized SARS-CoV-2 and at least one common cold coronavirus spike.

CDR3 length: 14 amino acids. Trimming took off 2 bases at V and 8 bases at J, with 14 bases between the two ends. Per germline, CDR1 SGHRS and CDR2 YFSETQ. TCRdb's copy holds only in-frame clones and misses some; the assay was immunoSEQ multiplex PCR. The table records about 36,000 clones, over 60% of them present only once. Sorted naive or memory CD4+ cells met CEF peptides for around eleven days. Concerning this clone itself: Antigen: not known.

This sequence was found in an adult with COVID-19. Sequences were obtained from memory CD4+ T cells from PBMCs, cultured in vitro. V and J are TRBV5-1 and TRBJ2-1; D may match TRBD1 or TRBD2 (5 bases each). The CDR3 spells CASSFAGTFDEQFF. The CDR3 coding sequence is TGCGCCAGCAGCTTCGCAGGGACGTTCGATGAGCAGTTCTTC.